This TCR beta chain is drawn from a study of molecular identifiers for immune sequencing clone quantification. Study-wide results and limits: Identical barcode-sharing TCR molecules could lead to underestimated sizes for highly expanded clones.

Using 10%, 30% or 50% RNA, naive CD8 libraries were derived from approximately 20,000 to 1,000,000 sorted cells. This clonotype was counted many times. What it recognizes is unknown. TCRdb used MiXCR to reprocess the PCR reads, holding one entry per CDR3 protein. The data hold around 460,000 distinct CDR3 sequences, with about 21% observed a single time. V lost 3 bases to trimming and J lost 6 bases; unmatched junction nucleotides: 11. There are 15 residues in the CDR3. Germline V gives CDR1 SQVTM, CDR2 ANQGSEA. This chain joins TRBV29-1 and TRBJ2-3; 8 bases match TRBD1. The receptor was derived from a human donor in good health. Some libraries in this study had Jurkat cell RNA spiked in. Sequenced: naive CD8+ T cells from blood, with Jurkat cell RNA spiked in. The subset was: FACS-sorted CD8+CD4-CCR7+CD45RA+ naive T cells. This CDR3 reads CSVDSRDRPGDTQYF. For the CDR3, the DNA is TGCAGCGTTGATTCGAGGGACAGGCCTGGGGATACGCAGTATTTT.